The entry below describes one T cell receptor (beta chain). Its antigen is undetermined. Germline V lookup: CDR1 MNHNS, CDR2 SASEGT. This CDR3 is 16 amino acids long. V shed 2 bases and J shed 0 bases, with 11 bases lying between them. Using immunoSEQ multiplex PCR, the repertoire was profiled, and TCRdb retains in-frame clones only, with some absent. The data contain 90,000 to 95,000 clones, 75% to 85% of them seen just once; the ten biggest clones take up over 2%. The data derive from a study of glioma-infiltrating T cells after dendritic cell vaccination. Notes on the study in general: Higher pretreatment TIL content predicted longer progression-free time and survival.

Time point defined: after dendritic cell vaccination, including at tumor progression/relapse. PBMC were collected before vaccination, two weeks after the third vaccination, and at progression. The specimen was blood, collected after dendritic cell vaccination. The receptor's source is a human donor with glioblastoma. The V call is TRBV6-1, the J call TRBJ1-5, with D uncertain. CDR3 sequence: CASSEMTGYSNQPQHF. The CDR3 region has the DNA TGTGCCAGCAGTGAAATGACGGGGTATAGCAATCAGCCCCAGCATTTT.